This T cell receptor beta chain was sequenced for a study of blood T cell repertoires in COVID-19. Clones were read by immunoSEQ multiplex PCR, and TCRdb kept only the in-frame ones, dropping some. The data hold fewer than 350,000 clones, with 81% observed a single time. CDR1 and CDR2 from the germline V gene are SGHDN and FVKESK. The length of the CDR3 is 19 residues. The trim removed 4 bases at V and 0 bases at J, leaving 12 bases unmatched. The chain links TRBV14 to TRBJ2-6, with 7 bases aligning to TRBD1. The origin of this receptor is a woman aged 55-70 years with active or convalescent COVID-19. Sequencing used peripheral blood. CDR3 sequence reads: CASSLSRDSSLSGANVLTF. The CDR3 coding sequence is TGTGCCAGCAGCCTCTCCCGGGACAGCAGCCTCTCTGGGGCCAACGTCCTGACTTTC.